The 4 T cell receptor beta chains below come from one sample, sequenced in a study of T cell responses to AZD1222 COVID-19 vaccine. The table came from immunoSEQ multiplex PCR; TCRdb's copy has only in-frame clones and leaves some out. The data hold 110,000 to 150,000 clones, with around 92% observed a single time. This specimen was peripheral blood, taken after recovery from COVID-19. The receptors come from an adult who had recovered from COVID-19.

The chain links TRBV27 to TRBJ2-2, with 9 nucleotides matching TRBD2. Germline lookup yields CDR1 MNHEY and CDR2 SMNVEV (reference sequence). The CDR3 runs 15 residues. Losses at the gene ends were 7 bases for V and 4 bases for J; bases not matched to a gene: 7. The CDR3 sequence is CASKLAGFLTGELFF. The DNA of the CDR3 is TGTGCCAGCAAACTAGCGGGTTTCCTCACCGGGGAGCTGTTTTTT.

V and J are TRBV10-1 and TRBJ1-1; D is perhaps TRBD1 (6 bases). Per the germline V gene, CDR1 is WNHNN and CDR2 is SYGVQD (reference sequence). V lost 6 bases, J lost 2 bases, and 10 bases lay in between. This CDR3 is built from 13 residues. The chain's CDR3 is CASRRTDNTEAFF. As DNA, the CDR3 is TGCGCCAGCAGGCGGACAGACAACACTGAAGCTTTCTTT.

This sequence joins TRBV18 and TRBJ2-2; unclear D gene. Looked up from germline, CDR1 is KGHSH and CDR2 is LQKENI. CDR3 length: 13 residues. V gave up 8 bases and J gave up 5 bases, with 12 bases separating them. The CDR3 reads CASLLSRTGELFF. The CDR3 coding sequence is TGTGCCAGCCTACTTTCTCGTACCGGGGAGCTGTTTTTT. The whole variable domain, filled in from reference TRBV18 and TRBJ2-2, reads NAGVMQNPRHLVRRRGQEARLRCSPMKGHSHVYWYRQLPEEGLKFMVYLQKENIIDESGMPKERFSAEFPKEGPSILRIQQVVRGDSAAYFCASLLSRTGELFFGEGSRLTVL.

J is TRBJ1-1 and V is TRBV6-1; weak D call: TRBD1 (5 bases). This CDR3 is 17 amino acids long. V lost 2 bases and J lost 7, with 23 bases in between. The germline gives CDR1 MNHNS, CDR2 SASEGT. CDR3 nucleotide sequence: TGTGCCAGCAGTGAATTTGGGGTAACCAGGGTGGGGAGTGAAGCTTTCTTT. Its protein product is CASSEFGVTRVGSEAFF.